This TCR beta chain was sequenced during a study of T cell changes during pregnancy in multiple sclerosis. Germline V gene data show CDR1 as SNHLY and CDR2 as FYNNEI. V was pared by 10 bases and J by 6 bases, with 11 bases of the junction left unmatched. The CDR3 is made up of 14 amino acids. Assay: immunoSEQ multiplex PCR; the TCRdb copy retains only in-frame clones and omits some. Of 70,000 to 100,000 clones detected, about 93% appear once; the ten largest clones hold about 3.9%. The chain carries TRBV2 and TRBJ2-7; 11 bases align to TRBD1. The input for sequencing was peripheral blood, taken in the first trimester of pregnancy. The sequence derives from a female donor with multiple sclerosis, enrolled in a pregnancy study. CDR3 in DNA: TGTGCCATCATCCCTGGACAGGGGGCCCTCGAGCAGTACTTC. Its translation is CAIIPGQGALEQYF.